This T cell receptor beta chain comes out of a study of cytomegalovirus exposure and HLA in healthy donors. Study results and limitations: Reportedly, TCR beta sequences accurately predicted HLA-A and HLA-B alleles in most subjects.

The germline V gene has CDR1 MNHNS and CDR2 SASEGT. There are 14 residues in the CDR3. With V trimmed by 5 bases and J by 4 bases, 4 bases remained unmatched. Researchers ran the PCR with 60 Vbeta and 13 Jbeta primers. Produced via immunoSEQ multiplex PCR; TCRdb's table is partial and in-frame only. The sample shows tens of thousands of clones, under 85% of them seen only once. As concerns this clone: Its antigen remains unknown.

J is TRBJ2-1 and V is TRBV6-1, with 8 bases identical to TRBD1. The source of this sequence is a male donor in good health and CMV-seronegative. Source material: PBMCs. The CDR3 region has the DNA TGTGCCAGCAGTAGGGACAGGATATACAATGAGCAGTTCTTC. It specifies CASSRDRIYNEQFF.